The rows below give T cell receptor beta chains drawn from one sample of a study of cytomegalovirus exposure and HLA in healthy donors. TCRdb's copy holds only in-frame clones and misses some; the assay was immunoSEQ multiplex PCR. The sample shows some 150,000 clones, roughly 64% of them seen only once. Sequenced input: PBMCs. These receptor sequences come from a young woman in good health and CMV-seropositive. Each CDR3 is given without its conserved first and last residue. The order of the fields is V gene, D gene, clone size, J gene, CDR3 protein. D genes are given only for firm matches. The size entry is marked missing in some rows and otherwise reads once, few, many or a size class.

v_call: TRBV5-6
d_call: NA
clone_size: NA
j_call: TRBJ1-2
cdr3_aa: ASRYLGNGYT

v_call: TRBV9
d_call: NA
clone_size: NA
j_call: TRBJ2-5
cdr3_aa: ASRRRQEETQY

v_call: TRBV6-1
d_call: NA
clone_size: NA
j_call: TRBJ2-1
cdr3_aa: ASSVGVLSYNEQF

v_call: TRBV6-1
d_call: NA
clone_size: NA
j_call: TRBJ1-2
cdr3_aa: ASSVAGEGYGYT

v_call: TRBV18
d_call: NA
clone_size: once
j_call: TRBJ1-4
cdr3_aa: ASSPMRRNEKLF

v_call: TRBV7-9
d_call: NA
clone_size: NA
j_call: TRBJ2-6
cdr3_aa: ASSLPRAGANVLT

v_call: TRBV6-1
d_call: TRBD1
clone_size: NA
j_call: TRBJ1-3
cdr3_aa: ASGVGQGSGNTIY

v_call: TRBV4-1
d_call: NA
clone_size: NA
j_call: TRBJ1-2
cdr3_aa: ASSQDPSQGHGYT

v_call: TRBV4-2
d_call: TRBD2
clone_size: NA
j_call: TRBJ2-5
cdr3_aa: ASSQRLAGQTQY

v_call: TRBV2
d_call: TRBD1
clone_size: NA
j_call: TRBJ1-5
cdr3_aa: ASSAGQGILRNQPQH

v_call: TRBV10-3
d_call: NA
clone_size: few
j_call: TRBJ2-7
cdr3_aa: AIRDHREQGEQY